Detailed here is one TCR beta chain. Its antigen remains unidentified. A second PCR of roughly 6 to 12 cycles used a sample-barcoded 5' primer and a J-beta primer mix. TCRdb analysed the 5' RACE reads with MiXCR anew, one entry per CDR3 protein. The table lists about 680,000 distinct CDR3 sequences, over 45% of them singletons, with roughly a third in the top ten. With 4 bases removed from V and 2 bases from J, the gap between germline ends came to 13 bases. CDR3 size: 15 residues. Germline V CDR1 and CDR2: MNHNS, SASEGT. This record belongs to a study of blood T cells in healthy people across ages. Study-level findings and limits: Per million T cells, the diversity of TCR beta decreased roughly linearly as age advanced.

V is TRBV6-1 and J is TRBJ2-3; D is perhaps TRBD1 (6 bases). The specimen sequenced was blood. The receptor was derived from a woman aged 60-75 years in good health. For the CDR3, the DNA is TGTGCCAGCAGTGTAAAACAGGGTGCCACAGATACGCAGTATTTT. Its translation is CASSVKQGATDTQYF.